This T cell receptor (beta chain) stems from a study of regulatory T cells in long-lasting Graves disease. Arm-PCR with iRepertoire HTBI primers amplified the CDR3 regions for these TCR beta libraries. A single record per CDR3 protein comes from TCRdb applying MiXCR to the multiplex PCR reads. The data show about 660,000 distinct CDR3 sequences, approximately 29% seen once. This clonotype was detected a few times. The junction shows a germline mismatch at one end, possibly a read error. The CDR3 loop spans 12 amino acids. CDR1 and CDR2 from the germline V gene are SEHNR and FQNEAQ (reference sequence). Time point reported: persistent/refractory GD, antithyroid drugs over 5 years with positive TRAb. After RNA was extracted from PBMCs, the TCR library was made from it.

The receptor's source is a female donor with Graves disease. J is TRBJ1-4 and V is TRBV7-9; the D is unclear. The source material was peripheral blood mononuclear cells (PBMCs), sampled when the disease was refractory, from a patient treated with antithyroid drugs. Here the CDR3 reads CASSQDDRDLEF. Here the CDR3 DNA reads TGTGCCAGCAGCCAAGATGACCGGGATCTAGAATTT.